This T cell receptor beta chain stems from a study of blood T cell repertoires in COVID-19. The overall study: Sites across the United States, Italy and Spain contributed samples from acute and convalescent COVID-19.

In the authors' workflow: By means of reference gene primer amplification, nucleated cell counts were estimated. Assay used: immunoSEQ multiplex PCR; TCRdb lists only in-frame clones, some missing. V, J and clone size were drawn from that table, and D and trimming were deduced from the DNA. The sample has 180,000 or so clones, 89% seen once. This receptor was identified in a man between 40 and 49 years old with acute or convalescent COVID-19. The material sequenced was peripheral blood.

The CDR3 DNA reads TGTGCCACCAGCAGAGATACAGGGGTTATCGTAGCACCCCTCCACTTT. This codes for CATSRDTGVIVAPLHF. V gene TRBV15 combines with J gene TRBJ1-6; 7 positions match TRBD1. This CDR3 comprises 16 residues. With 0 bases clipped from V and 11 bases from J, the junction kept 10 bases outside the gene matches. Germline V CDR1 and CDR2: LNHNV, YYDKDF (reference sequence).